This T cell receptor beta chain comes out of a study of shared clonotypes between healthy human individuals. At the level of the study: Sampling drew on donors who were two women and a few men aged 18 to 49. Study-wide findings and caveats: Naive CD4 clonotypes overlapped across a handful of donors at about 5.2%.

Germline CDR1 is MGHRA and CDR2 is YSYEKL. The CDR3 contains 15 residues. V lost 4 bases, J lost 3 bases, and 6 bases stayed unmatched. Naive CD8 populations comprised CD45RO-negative cells positively selected for CCR7, excluding terminally differentiated effector memory CD45RA+ cells. As for this clone: What it recognizes is unknown.

Method: immunoSEQ multiplex PCR; TCRdb's copy keeps in-frame clones and lacks some. The sample carries 600,000 or so clones, 90% to 95% recorded once. Sequencing was carried out using naive CD8+ T cells sorted from blood. The TCR sequence derives from a woman aged 30 to 39 in good health. The chain combines TRBV4-1 with TRBJ2-1, with 7 nucleotides matching TRBD2. Written as DNA, the CDR3 is TGCGCCAGCAGCCCTGGGCTAGCGGTCTACAATGAGCAGTTCTTC. Translation gives CASSPGLAVYNEQFF.